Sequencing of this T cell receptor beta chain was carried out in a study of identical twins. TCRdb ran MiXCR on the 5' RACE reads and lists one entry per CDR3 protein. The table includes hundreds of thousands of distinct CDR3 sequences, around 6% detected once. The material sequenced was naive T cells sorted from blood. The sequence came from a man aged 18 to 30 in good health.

The CDR3 reads CASTRSFYEQYF. CDR3 nucleotide sequence: TGTGCCAGCACCCGAAGTTTCTACGAGCAGTACTTC. V is TRBV6-2 or TRBV6-3 and J is TRBJ2-7; the D is unclear. Trimming removed 7 bases from V and 3 bases from J, with 10 bases in between. Germline assignment: CDR1 MNHEY and CDR2 SVGEGT. The CDR3 sequence is 12 residues long.